Following are 7 T cell receptor beta chains from one sample sequenced in a study of T cell repertoires in cytomegalovirus infection. TCRdb called the reads again in MiXCR, with one record for every CDR3 protein. The data contain 650,000 to 900,000 distinct CDR3 sequences, around a third of them singletons. These receptors have no identified antigens. The source was cultured CD8+ T cells from PBMCs, collected from culture after CMV antigen stimulation. The receptors shown here come from a human donor in good health (CMV status not recorded). Some clones in this sample may be carry-over from other donors' samples.

This clonotype has only one observation. The chain is built from TRBV6-5 and TRBJ2-7; a possible D gene is TRBD2 (5 bases). CDR1 MNHEY and CDR2 SVGAGI come from the germline V gene. Trimming pared 5 bases from V and 3 bases from J, leaving 11 bases between. This CDR3 is built from 13 residues. The DNA of the CDR3 is TGTGCCAGCAGTCCCTCTGAGGGCTACGAGCAGTACGTC. It translates to CASSPSEGYEQYV.

This clonotype has more than one count but fewer than ten. This CDR3 reads CSPEGEGEQFF. The CDR3 bases are TGCAGTCCTGAGGGGGAGGGTGAGCAGTTCTTC. The rearrangement joins TRBV20-1 to TRBJ2-1, with D maybe TRBD2 (7 bases). The CDR3 is 11 amino acids. With 8 bases removed from V and 9 bases from J, the gap between germline ends came to 14 bases. Germline assignment: CDR1 DFQATT and CDR2 SNEGSKA (reference sequence).

The chain couples TRBV4-1 to TRBJ1-6; D gene unclear. Trimming removed 1 base from V and 9 bases from J, with 13 bases in between. The CDR3 consists of 15 residues. CDR1 and CDR2 from the germline V gene are MGHRA and YSYEKL. The CDR3 nucleotides are TGCGCCAGCAGCCAAGGATTGGCAGGAGGTTCACCCCTCCACTTT. Its translation is CASSQGLAGGSPLHF.

J is TRBJ1-2 and V is TRBV29-1; D call uncertain. Looked up from germline, CDR1 is SQVTM and CDR2 is ANQGSEA. V gave up 0 bases and J gave up 3 bases, with 17 bases separating them. The CDR3 is made up of 16 amino acids. CDR3 coding DNA: TGCAGCGTTGAAGAACCGGGATCGGGGTTCGACTATGGCTACACCTTC. It specifies CSVEEPGSGFDYGYTF.

This sequence joins TRBV5-8 and TRBJ1-1, with D uncertain. The germline gives CDR1 SGHTS, CDR2 YDEGEE. The CDR3 length is 11 residues. V lost 6 bases and J lost 5, with 8 bases in between. The CDR3 DNA follows: TGTGCCAGCAACCCGGGAACTGAAGCTTTCTTT. Encoded protein: CASNPGTEAFF.

The J gene is TRBJ2-7, the V gene TRBV6-1; a possible D gene is TRBD2 (5 bases). The CDR3 spans 13 residues. Trimming stripped 3 bases from V and 6 bases from J, with 12 bases between. Germline CDR1 MNHNS, CDR2 SASEGT. CDR3 amino acids: CASSDRESSEQYV. CDR3 coding DNA: TGTGCCAGCAGTGACCGGGAATCTAGCGAGCAGTACGTC.

The chain joins TRBV19 to TRBJ2-1, with 10 bases aligning to TRBD2. The CDR3 totals 15 residues. Per germline, CDR1 LNHDA and CDR2 SQIVND (reference sequence). J lost 6 bases, V lost 10 bases, and 12 bases had no gene match. CDR3 sequence: CATLSGGLAVNEQFF. The CDR3 DNA reads as TGTGCCACCCTTAGCGGGGGGCTTGCTGTCAATGAGCAGTTCTTC.